The 16 T cell receptor beta chains given below trace back to one sample, sequenced in a study of technical replicates of blood from a handful of donors. Sequencing used immunoSEQ multiplex PCR; TCRdb keeps in-frame clones, though not all of them. The sample yields roughly 70,000 clones, approximately 93% seen once. The sequenced sample consisted of T cells isolated from PBMCs. All receptors come from a human donor in good health.

V gene TRBV13 combines with J gene TRBJ2-7; D call uncertain. Germline V gene sequence: CDR1 PRHDT, CDR2 FYEKMQ (reference sequence). Trimming removed 0 bases from V and 9 bases from J, with 6 bases in between. The length of the CDR3 is 11 residues. CDR3 residues: CASSLGTAQYF. In DNA, the CDR3 is TGTGCCAGCAGCTTAGGCACAGCGCAGTACTTC.

The rearrangement joins TRBV15 to TRBJ2-1; 7 bases line up with TRBD1. The V gene's germline CDR1 is LNHNV and CDR2 YYDKDF (reference sequence). The CDR3 is made up of 16 amino acids. V dropped 3 bases and J dropped 3; count of bases not matched to a gene: 8. The DNA for the CDR3 is TGTGCCACCAGCAGCCCAGGGGGTGTCTACTACAATGAGCAGTTCTTC. As protein: CATSSPGGVYYNEQFF.

V and J are TRBV28 and TRBJ1-2; D remains ambiguous. Trimming removed 2 bases from V and 8 bases from J, with 6 bases in between. Germline V gene data show CDR1 as MDHEN and CDR2 as SYDVKM. The CDR3 runs 11 residues. The CDR3 sequence: CASSLGRGYTF. The DNA for the CDR3 is TGTGCCAGCAGTTTAGGGAGAGGCTACACCTTC.

V gene TRBV19 combines with J gene TRBJ1-5; D remains unclear. Germline assignment: CDR1 LNHDA and CDR2 SQIVND (reference sequence). The CDR3 runs to 16 residues. V lost 7 bases to trimming and J lost 2 bases, with 18 bases between them. The CDR3 protein is CASKTEAPLGNQPQHF. CDR3 DNA: TGTGCCAGTAAAACCGAGGCGCCTCTTGGCAATCAGCCCCAGCATTTT.

The chain joins TRBV9 to TRBJ2-4; possible D gene TRBD2, 5 bases. V shed 3 bases and J shed 1 base, with 11 bases lying between them. This CDR3 has 15 amino acids. Germline V gene data show CDR1 as SGDLS and CDR2 as YYNGEE. The CDR3, as DNA: TGTGCCAGCAGCGCCACCGGCGGGGCCAAAAACATTCAGTACTTC. Its translation: CASSATGGAKNIQYF.

V is TRBV4-2 and J is TRBJ1-1; D gene unclear. CDR3 length equals 13 residues. Trimming removed 3 bases at V and 1 base at J, with 6 bases between. Germline values: CDR1 LGHNA, CDR2 YNFKEQ. The CDR3 DNA reads TGTGCCAGCAGCCAGGGCCAGAACACTGAAGCTTTCTTT. As protein: CASSQGQNTEAFF.

This chain joins TRBV7-3 and TRBJ2-5; 7 bases match TRBD1. The V gene end was trimmed by 4 bases and the J gene end by 13 bases; junction bases not matched to a gene: 9. This CDR3 is 12 amino acids long. The germline V gene has CDR1 SGHTA and CDR2 FQGTGA. The CDR3 protein is CASSSLTGAMYF. The CDR3 DNA reads TGTGCCAGCAGCTCCCTAACAGGGGCCATGTACTTC.

The V gene is TRBV5-1, the J gene TRBJ2-3, with no clear D. Trimming took 7 bases from V and 0 from J, leaving 21 bases between them. CDR1 and CDR2 from the germline V gene are SGHRS and YFSETQ. CDR3 length: 17 residues. CDR3 amino acids: CASRLVGLRGSTDTQYF. The CDR3 DNA reads as TGCGCCAGCCGACTGGTAGGCCTTCGCGGTAGCACAGATACGCAGTATTTT.

The rearrangement links TRBV28 to TRBJ1-5, with a weak D call TRBD1 (5 bases). Trimming removed 7 bases at V and 3 bases at J, with 10 bases between. The CDR3 has 13 residues. In germline, CDR1 is MDHEN, CDR2 SYDVKM. The CDR3 is CASKDSLNQPQHF. The CDR3, as DNA: TGTGCCAGCAAAGACAGTCTCAATCAGCCCCAGCATTTT.

The J gene is TRBJ2-7, the V gene TRBV15; 7 positions agree with TRBD1. This CDR3 has 15 residues. Trimming at V came to 0 bases and at J to 0 bases, leaving 2 bases not matched to a gene. Germline CDR1 and CDR2: LNHNV and YYDKDF (reference sequence). The CDR3 here is CATSREQGSSYEQYF. CDR3 DNA sequence: TGTGCCACCAGCAGAGAACAGGGGTCCTCCTACGAGCAGTACTTC.

This clone was counted between two and nine times. The genes are TRBV2 and TRBJ2-1, with D maybe TRBD2 (6 bases). Trimming left V 8 bases short and J 4 bases short, with 12 bases between. This CDR3 contains 13 residues. The germline V gene has CDR1 SNHLY and CDR2 FYNNEI. CDR3 sequence reads: CASSEGTYNEQFF. CDR3 DNA: TGTGCCAGCTCGGAGGGGACTTACAATGAGCAGTTCTTC.

The V and J genes are TRBV7-9 and TRBJ2-7; D is possibly TRBD1 (6 bases). The CDR3 spans 13 residues. Germline lookup yields CDR1 SEHNR and CDR2 FQNEAQ (reference sequence). V lost 5 bases and J 3 bases, leaving 11 bases between the germline ends. The CDR3 coding sequence is TGTGCCAGCAGCCGATCACAGGGCTACGAGCAGTACTTC. Translating it yields CASSRSQGYEQYF.

V gene TRBV27 combines with J gene TRBJ2-7; TRBD2 agrees at 7 bases. Germline V gene lookup returns CDR1 MNHEY and CDR2 SMNVEV (reference sequence). The V and J ends lost 3 bases and 4 bases, in that order; junction bases with no gene match: 6. The CDR3 is 14 residues long. The CDR3 is CASSLDQREYEQYF. The CDR3 coding sequence is TGTGCCAGCAGTTTGGACCAGCGGGAATACGAGCAGTACTTC.

The chain links TRBV7-3 to TRBJ2-7; 10 nucleotides agree with TRBD2. V shed 1 base and J 5 bases; nucleotides not matched to a gene: 8. Germline CDR1 and CDR2: SGHTA and FQGTGA. The CDR3 totals 16 residues. The CDR3 here is CASSLKASGSRNEQYF. The DNA for the CDR3 is TGTGCCAGCAGCTTAAAGGCTAGCGGGAGTAGGAACGAGCAGTACTTC.

The chain combines TRBV14 with TRBJ1-3; D unclear. CDR1 and CDR2 from the germline V gene are SGHDN and FVKESK. The CDR3 totals 14 residues. V lost 0 bases and J 2 bases, leaving 5 bases between the germline ends. CDR3 amino acids: CASSQETAGNTIYF. CDR3 DNA sequence: TGTGCCAGCAGCCAAGAAACAGCTGGAAACACCATATATTTT.

J is TRBJ2-3 and V is TRBV30; D uncertain. The CDR3 spans 12 residues. V lost 0 bases to trimming and J lost 6 bases, with 7 bases between them. Germline V gene data show CDR1 as GTSNPN and CDR2 as SVGIG (reference sequence). The CDR3 nucleotides read TGTGCCTGGAGTGTACTTTTGGATACGCAGTATTTT. It yields the protein CAWSVLLDTQYF.